The 29 T cell receptor beta chains in this list originate from one sample, sequenced in a study of blood T cells in healthy people across ages. The authors ran a second PCR of about 7 to 12 cycles using a sample-barcoded 5' primer and a J-beta primer mix. From the 5' RACE reads, TCRdb called clonotypes with MiXCR, one entry per CDR3 protein. The sample has about 1.7 million distinct CDR3 sequences; about 30% are singletons. The sample comprised blood. These receptor sequences come from a woman aged 25 to 39 in good health.

This clonotype has just a few counts. J is TRBJ2-7 and V is TRBV30; D is undetermined. V shed 1 base and J shed 4 bases, with 5 bases lying between them. The CDR3 is made up of 11 amino acids. Looked up from germline, CDR1 is GTSNPN and CDR2 is SVGIG (reference sequence). The CDR3 loop reads CAWSDGYEQYF. In DNA form, the CDR3 reads TGTGCCTGGAGTGATGGTTACGAGCAGTACTTC. The entire variable domain, with the rest obtained from reference TRBV30 and TRBJ2-7, is as follows: SQTIHQWPATLVQPVGSPLSLECTVEGTSNPNLYWYRQAAGRGLQLLFYSVGIGQISSEVPQNLSASRPQDRQFILSSKKLLLSDSGFYLCAWSDGYEQYFGPGTRLTVT.

At least ten counts were recorded for this clonotype. This sequence joins TRBV29-1 and TRBJ2-7; no definite D call. CDR3 length: 13 amino acids. Trimming shortened V by 4 bases and J by 3 bases, and 13 bases separated the two germline ends. Germline V CDR1 and CDR2: SQVTM, ANQGSEA. Here the CDR3 reads CSVGLRQGYEQYF. The CDR3 region has the DNA TGCAGCGTTGGCCTTAGGCAAGGCTACGAGCAGTACTTC.

This clonotype was seen ten or more times. The chain is built from TRBV11-2 and TRBJ2-5, with 8 bases lining up with TRBD2. The CDR3 consists of 17 residues. Germline V gene data show CDR1 as SGHAT and CDR2 as FQNNGV. J lost 0 bases, V lost 4 bases, and 10 bases had no gene match. CDR3 loop: CASSSLPGRGDQETQYF. In DNA form, the CDR3 reads TGTGCCAGCAGCTCCTTACCCGGGCGGGGGGACCAAGAGACCCAGTACTTC. The whole variable domain, remainder taken from reference TRBV11-2 and TRBJ2-5, is EAGVAQSPRYKIIEKRQSVAFWCNPISGHATLYWYQQILGQGPKLLIQFQNNGVVDDSQLPKDRFSAERLKGVDSTLKIQPAKLEDSAVYLCASSSLPGRGDQETQYFGPGTRLLVL.

About this clonotype itself: One end of the junction fails to match germline, which may point to a read error. This sequence joins TRBV6-6 and TRBJ1-6; D gene uncertain. Per the germline V gene, CDR1 is MNHNY and CDR2 is SVGAGI (reference sequence). The CDR3 is 15 residues long. CDR3 loop: CAGSVSNLKSSPLHF. The CDR3 DNA sequence: TGTGCCGGCAGTGTCAGCAACCTTAAGAGTTCACCCCTCCACTTT.

V gene TRBV9 combines with J gene TRBJ1-1; D gene uncertain. The CDR3 is made up of 12 amino acids. Per germline, CDR1 SGDLS and CDR2 YYNGEE. V lost 3 bases and J lost 1, with 4 bases in between. The CDR3 bases are TGTGCCAGCAGCGATAAGAACACTGAAGCTTTCTTT. The encoded protein is CASSDKNTEAFF. The whole variable domain, filled in from reference TRBV9 and TRBJ1-1, reads DSGVTQTPKHLITATGQRVTLRCSPRSGDLSVYWYQQSLDQGLQFLIQYYNGEERAKGNILERFSAQQFPDLHSELNLSSLELGDSALYFCASSDKNTEAFFGQGTRLTVV.

This clonotype has more than one count but fewer than ten. Relative to the germline gene, one junction end is altered; a read error may explain this. The rearrangement uses TRBV12-3 or TRBV12-4 and TRBJ2-5, with D perhaps matching TRBD2 (6 bases). The CDR3 covers 13 residues. CDR3 protein: CASSPGTQGTQYF. CDR3 nucleotides: TGTGCCAGCAGTCCCGGGACTCAAGGGACCCAGTACTTC.

This chain links TRBV30 with TRBJ2-1; 8 positions match TRBD2. This CDR3 contains 16 residues. The ends lost 2 bases at V and 0 bases at J; junction bases unmatched: 6. Per germline, CDR1 GTSNPN and CDR2 SVGIG (reference sequence). Written as DNA, the CDR3 is TGTGCCTGGAGTCCCCCCGGGACTAGCTCCTACAATGAGCAGTTCTTC. Its translation: CAWSPPGTSSYNEQFF.

This chain links TRBV10-3 with TRBJ1-6; D remains unclear. Germline V gene data show CDR1 as ENHRY and CDR2 as SYGVKD. Between the trimmed V and J ends, which lost 6 bases and 12 bases, there was a span of 3 bases. The CDR3 is 9 residues long. Here the CDR3 reads CAIRGPLHF. The CDR3 region has the DNA TGTGCCATCAGGGGACCCCTCCACTTT.

The V and J genes are TRBV2 and TRBJ2-1; TRBD2 is a possible D gene (6 bases). Trimming took 3 bases from V and 15 from J, leaving 15 bases between them. CDR3 size: 12 residues. Germline-derived CDR1 and CDR2 are SNHLY and FYNNEI. DNA of the CDR3: TGTGCCAGCAGTGATTACGGGGTGGGGGGGTTCTTC. Protein: CASSDYGVGGFF.

This clonotype was seen a handful of times. V and J are TRBV7-2 and TRBJ2-5, with D possibly matching TRBD1 (5 bases). The last part of the DNA fits TRBJ2-7 better; the J call may be wrong. CDR1 is SGHTA and CDR2 is FQGNSA in the germline V gene. The CDR3 contains 13 residues. CDR3 DNA sequence: TGTGCCAGCAGCTTCAGGGATCCTCACGAGCAGTACTTC. Translation gives CASSFRDPHEQYF.

This clonotype showed up just a few times. V and J are TRBV7-9 and TRBJ1-2, with D possibly TRBD1 on 6 matching bases. The V end was cut by 3 bases, the J end by 6 bases, with 20 bases between. This CDR3 has 16 amino acids. The germline gives CDR1 SEHNR, CDR2 FQNEAQ (reference sequence). The CDR3: CASSFRTPGTQNGYTF. CDR3 DNA sequence: TGTGCCAGCAGCTTTCGAACTCCCGGGACACAGAATGGCTACACCTTC.

This clonotype turned up a few times. The gene calls are TRBV14 and TRBJ2-7; TRBD2 might be the D (6 bases). The CDR3 length is 16 residues. Germline CDR1 and CDR2: SGHDN and FVKESK. V lost 2 bases and J lost 0, with 14 bases in between. The DNA of the CDR3 is TGTGCCAGCAGCCAATTACCGGGACTGAGCTCCTACGAGCAGTACTTC. Its translation is CASSQLPGLSSYEQYF.

The chain combines TRBV2 with TRBJ2-5; possibly TRBD1 or TRBD2 for D (6 bases each). Germline-derived CDR1 and CDR2 are SNHLY and FYNNEI. The CDR3 covers 13 residues. Trimming shortened V by 6 bases and J by 11 bases, and 19 bases separated the two germline ends. For the CDR3, the DNA is TGTGCCAGCAGCAGACAGGAGGAGGGAGAGCAGTACTTC. This gives the protein CASSRQEEGEQYF.

This clonotype was found a few times. This chain connects TRBV12-3 or TRBV12-4 to TRBJ1-5; D call uncertain. Trimming left V 5 bases short and J 4 bases short, with 15 bases between. CDR3 length equals 15 residues. The CDR3 reads CASSLEVGKNQPQHF. The DNA of the CDR3 is TGTGCCAGCAGTCTAGAGGTGGGCAAGAATCAGCCCCAGCATTTT.

In this sample, this clonotype turned up many times. The chain employs TRBV29-1 and TRBJ2-4; 14 bases are shared with TRBD2. Per the germline V gene, CDR1 is SQVTM and CDR2 is ANQGSEA. Germline trimming cut 5 bases from V and 8 bases from J; bases unmatched to any gene: 5. The CDR3 is 14 amino acids. The CDR3 protein is CSVLGLAGADIQYF. In DNA form, the CDR3 reads TGCAGCGTTCTGGGACTAGCGGGAGCGGACATTCAGTACTTC.

This clonotype has more than one count but fewer than ten. V and J are TRBV5-1 and TRBJ1-4; a possible D gene is TRBD1 (6 bases). Deletions cut 4 bases from V and 6 bases from J, with 10 bases between. Germline CDR1 SGHRS, CDR2 YFSETQ. There are 13 residues in the CDR3. The CDR3 reads CASSARTDEKLFF. Written as DNA, the CDR3 is TGCGCCAGCAGCGCCAGGACAGATGAAAAACTGTTTTTT. The variable domain in full, completed from reference TRBV5-1 and TRBJ1-4, reads KAGVTQTPRYLIKTRGQQVTLSCSPISGHRSVSWYQQTPGQGLQFLFEYFSETQRNKGNFPGRFSGRQFSNSRSEMNVSTLELGDSALYLCASSARTDEKLFFGSGTQLSVL.

As to this clonotype: One end of the junction does not line up with germline, which may come from a read error. J is TRBJ2-1 and V is TRBV5-1; no definite D call. CDR1 SGHRS and CDR2 YFSETQ come from the germline V gene. CDR3 length: 13 amino acids. CDR3 nucleotide sequence: TGCGCCTGCAGCTTGTGGGAAAACTCCGAGCAGTTCTTC. Amino acids: CACSLWENSEQFF.

The gene calls are TRBV6-4 and TRBJ2-5; a weak D match, TRBD2 (6 bases). CDR3 length equals 12 residues. In germline, CDR1 is MRHNA, CDR2 SNTAGT. V dropped 5 bases and J dropped 11 bases, with 15 bases sitting between them. The DNA for the CDR3 is TGTGCCAGCAGTCCGGGGGAGTTAGAGCAGTACTTC. This encodes CASSPGELEQYF.

The chain employs TRBV29-1 and TRBJ2-2; 8 bases align to TRBD2. The trim removed 3 bases at V and 6 bases at J, leaving 12 bases unmatched. Germline V gene sequence: CDR1 SQVTM, CDR2 ANQGSEA. The length of the CDR3 is 16 residues. The CDR3 loop is CSVEDPGLGTPGELFF. CDR3 nucleotide sequence: TGCAGCGTTGAGGACCCGGGACTAGGAACCCCCGGGGAGCTGTTTTTT.

Note on this clonotype: A read error may produce the germline difference seen at one junction end. V gene TRBV29-1 combines with J gene TRBJ2-5, with TRBD1 as a possible D gene (6 bases). The CDR3 extends over 14 amino acids. The germline V gene encodes CDR1 SQVTM and CDR2 ANQGSEA. In DNA form, the CDR3 reads TGCAGCGCCAGGGGTATGGGACAAGGAGAGGCCCAGTACTTC. Its protein product is CSARGMGQGEAQYF.

The rearrangement uses TRBV5-1 and TRBJ2-5; maybe TRBD2 (6 bases). V lost 7 bases and J lost 5, with 15 bases in between. There are 13 residues in the CDR3. Germline V lookup: CDR1 SGHRS, CDR2 YFSETQ. CDR3 coding DNA: TGCGCCAGCCAGCGTGCGCGGGATGAGACCCAGTACTTC. Encoded protein: CASQRARDETQYF.

In this sample, this clonotype turned up a few times. The V gene is TRBV4-2, the J gene TRBJ2-2; D is ambiguous. This CDR3 is built from 14 residues. With 1 base removed from V and 3 bases from J, the gap between germline ends came to 6 bases. The germline CDR1 and CDR2 sequences are LGHNA and YNFKEQ. CDR3: CASSQVGYTGELFF. CDR3 DNA sequence: TGTGCCAGCAGCCAAGTGGGGTACACCGGGGAGCTGTTTTTT.

There are a few counts of this clonotype. The V and J genes are TRBV20-1 and TRBJ2-1; D call uncertain. Trimming left V 5 bases short and J 2 bases short, with 13 bases between. This CDR3 spans 14 amino acids. Germline V lookup: CDR1 DFQATT, CDR2 SNEGSKA (reference sequence). CDR3 nucleotides: TGCAGTGCTCCGCTATTAATAGCCTACAATGAGCAGTTCTTC. This encodes CSAPLLIAYNEQFF.

With respect to this clonotype: Given a much more abundant clone one base away, this may be a read error. The CDR3 DNA sequence: TGTGCCAGCAGTTTATTCGTGGAGAGTCAAGAGACCCAGTACTTC. Its translation: CASSLFVESQETQYF. The J gene is TRBJ2-5, the V gene TRBV27; the D is unclear. The V gene's germline CDR1 is MNHEY and CDR2 SMNVEV (reference sequence). V dropped 1 base and J dropped 2 bases, with 11 bases sitting between them. The CDR3 length is 15 residues.

In its sample, this clonotype was seen a few times. The chain employs TRBV2 and TRBJ1-1, with unresolved D. Germline-derived CDR1 and CDR2 are SNHLY and FYNNEI. This CDR3 region has 12 residues. V dropped 4 bases and J dropped 6 bases, with 9 bases sitting between them. The CDR3 reads CASSATTPEAFF. As DNA, the CDR3 is TGTGCCAGCAGTGCGACAACCCCTGAAGCTTTCTTT.

A word on this clonotype: Since a much larger clone is just one base distant, this may be a read error. This chain connects TRBV5-1 to TRBJ2-3; 9 bases agree with TRBD2. Germline V gene data show CDR1 as SGHRS and CDR2 as YFSETQ. Trimming removed 4 bases from V and 0 bases from J; junction bases left unmatched: 12. CDR3 size: 18 residues. Here the CDR3 DNA reads TGCGCCAGCAGCCTCCAACCAGCTAGCGGGGCTAGCACAGATACGCAGTATTTT. Protein: CASSLQPASGASTDTQYF.

The rearrangement links TRBV9 to TRBJ2-1; 16 bases fit TRBD2. Trimming removed 4 bases from V and 10 bases from J; junction bases left unmatched: 17. CDR1 and CDR2 from the germline V gene are SGDLS and YYNGEE. The CDR3 is 19 amino acids. The CDR3 region has the DNA TGTGCCAGCAGCAGATCCGGGACTAGCGGGGGGGCCCGGGGCAACGAGCAGTTCTTC. This sequence encodes CASSRSGTSGGARGNEQFF.

The chain is built from TRBV20-1 and TRBJ2-4; possible D gene TRBD1, 5 bases. The J call could be wrong; TRBJ2-7 is a better fit for the DNA end. CDR1 is DFQATT, CDR2 SNEGSKA, per germline (reference sequence). CDR3 size: 12 residues. The CDR3 DNA sequence: TGCAGTGCTAAGGGGCTGAACTACGAGCAGTACTTC. Protein product: CSAKGLNYEQYF.

This sequence joins TRBV20-1 and TRBJ2-5; 11 bases line up with TRBD2. With V trimmed by 0 bases and J by 1 base, 7 bases remained unmatched. CDR1 is DFQATT, CDR2 SNEGSKA, per germline (reference sequence). The CDR3 spans 17 residues. DNA of the CDR3: TGCAGTGCTAGAGAAACTAGCGGGAGAGTACCCCAAGAGACCCAGTACTTC. Protein: CSARETSGRVPQETQYF.